In this sample, the clone carrying this T cell receptor beta chain turned up once. The CDR3 is made up of 15 amino acids. V gave up 5 bases and J gave up 5 bases; unmatched junction bases: 6. Germline-derived CDR1 and CDR2 are MNHEY and SVGAGI. The data belong to a study of blood T cell repertoires in COVID-19. Original processing notes: Scientists estimated how many nucleated cells there were by amplifying reference gene primers. The data were produced by immunoSEQ multiplex PCR, yet TCRdb's version contains in-frame clones alone and is incomplete. D and trimming come from the DNA, and the V and J calls and clone size come from that table. This sample carries 250,000 to 350,000 clones, 87% of them seen once, and the ten largest clones take about 2.2%.

This chain joins TRBV6-5 and TRBJ1-2; 12 nucleotides match TRBD1. The receptor's source is a woman between 50 and 59 years old who had recovered from COVID-19. Source material: peripheral blood. The CDR3 bases are TGTGCCAGCAGTACCCCGGGACAGGGGGCGTATGGCTACACCTTC. This encodes CASSTPGQGAYGYTF.